Below, 9 T cell receptor beta chains from the same sample are listed, as sequenced in a study of cytomegalovirus exposure and HLA in healthy donors. PCR was performed using 60 Vbeta and 13 Jbeta primers. The repertoire was sequenced with immunoSEQ multiplex PCR; TCRdb's copy has only in-frame clones and lacks some. The profile shows roughly 250,000 clones, roughly 80% of them singletons. Source material: PBMCs. These receptors were collected from a girl aged 2-10 years in good health and CMV-seronegative.

CDR3 bases: TGTGCCAGCAGCGTATGGCCGAACCAAGAGACCCAGTACTTC. Translation: CASSVWPNQETQYF. The chain carries TRBV9 and TRBJ2-5; D is unclear. The V end was cut by 1 base, the J end by 0 bases, with 7 bases between. CDR3 length equals 14 residues. Germline-derived CDR1 and CDR2 are SGDLS and YYNGEE.

V gene TRBV7-2 combines with J gene TRBJ2-1, with 8 bases aligning to TRBD2. The CDR3 sequence is 14 residues long. Germline lookup yields CDR1 SGHTA and CDR2 FQGNSA. V was clipped by 2 bases and J by 6 bases; unmatched bases: 3. Written as DNA, the CDR3 is TGTGCCAGCAGCTTAAGACTAGCGAGCAATGAGCAGTTCTTC. Its protein product is CASSLRLASNEQFF.

The V gene is TRBV2, the J gene TRBJ2-7; TRBD1 might be the D (5 bases). The CDR3 has 14 residues. Deletions cut 11 bases from V and 2 bases from J, with 19 bases between. The V gene's germline CDR1 is SNHLY and CDR2 FYNNEI. The DNA of the CDR3 is TGTGCCGCCTTGGTGGACAAGACAACCTACGAGCAGTACTTC. Translated, it gives CAALVDKTTYEQYF.

V and J are TRBV5-8 and TRBJ2-7, with 7 positions matching TRBD2. Losses at the gene ends were 2 bases for V and 3 bases for J; bases not matched to a gene: 2. Germline CDR1 reads SGHTS; CDR2 reads YDEGEE. CDR3 length: 13 residues. In nucleotides, the CDR3 is TGTGCCAGCAGCTTAGGGGACTACTACGAGCAGTACTTC. It translates to CASSLGDYYEQYF.

The chain joins TRBV10-3 to TRBJ2-5; D remains unclear. With the DNA end fitting TRBJ2-7 better, the J assignment may be wrong. This CDR3 is 12 amino acids long. The germline CDR1 and CDR2 sequences are ENHRY and SYGVKD. Here the CDR3 reads CASRHSTYEQYF. The CDR3 DNA sequence: TGTGCCTCCCGGCACAGCACCTACGAGCAGTACTTC.

The chain recombines TRBV7-2 with TRBJ2-3, with D perhaps matching TRBD2 (7 bases). V gave up 6 bases and J gave up 5 bases, with 18 bases separating them. The V gene's germline CDR1 is SGHTA and CDR2 FQGNSA. The CDR3 is 15 residues long. CDR3: CASSPIWGGQDTQYF. CDR3 nucleotide sequence: TGTGCCAGCAGTCCGATCTGGGGGGGCCAAGATACGCAGTATTTT.

The rearrangement uses TRBV27 and TRBJ2-1; D is perhaps TRBD1 (5 bases). Germline loops: CDR1 MNHEY, CDR2 SMNVEV (reference sequence). The CDR3 consists of 15 residues. Trimming removed 2 bases from V and 3 bases from J, with 11 bases in between. The CDR3, as DNA: TGTGCCAGCAGTTTAGGTCAGGGTGGCTACAATGAGCAGTTCTTC. This gives the protein CASSLGQGGYNEQFF.

CDR3 DNA: TGTGCCAGCAGCCCCGCCATAGCCTACAATGAGCAGTTCTTC. Translating gives CASSPAIAYNEQFF. The chain is built from TRBV28 and TRBJ2-1; D is unresolved. The CDR3 is 14 amino acids. Trimming removed 6 bases at V and 2 bases at J, with 11 bases between. Germline V gene lookup returns CDR1 MDHEN and CDR2 SYDVKM.

The chain uses TRBV13 and TRBJ2-5; no firm D call. The DNA end lines up better with TRBJ2-7; the J call may be wrong. CDR1 is PRHDT, CDR2 FYEKMQ, per germline (reference sequence). The CDR3 totals 11 residues. The CDR3 loop is CASSSSYEQYF. The CDR3 coding sequence is TGTGCCAGCAGCTCCTCGTACGAGCAGTACTTC.